The 11 T cell receptor beta chains below come from one sample, sequenced in a study of vaccination and CD4 T cells after COVID-19. No antigen is known for these receptors. Sequencing of DNA taken from cultured CD4+ T cells relied on the Oncomine TCR Beta short-read assay. One entry per CDR3 protein, called by TCRdb with MiXCR from the PCR reads. This sample has approximately 3,200 distinct CDR3 sequences, with around 80% found just once. Documented treatment: roughly nine-day PBMC culture with coronavirus spike peptide pools or control peptides (ViraFEST assay). The sample was CD4+ T cells from blood, cultured in vitro. The receptors derive from a human donor who had recovered from COVID-19.

This clonotype was recorded only once. The chain links TRBV2 to TRBJ1-3; maybe TRBD1 (5 bases). V lost 7 bases, J lost 0 bases, and 13 bases lay in between. There are 15 residues in the CDR3. CDR1 SNHLY and CDR2 FYNNEI come from the germline V gene. CDR3 residues: CASTYPGVSGNTIYF. CDR3 DNA: TGTGCCAGCACCTATCCGGGGGTCTCTGGAAACACCATATATTTT.

The chain is built from TRBV6-1 and TRBJ1-1; D possibly corresponds to TRBD1 (5 bases). Trimming removed 6 bases at V and 4 bases at J, with 18 bases between. The CDR3 has 15 residues. CDR1 and CDR2 (germline): MNHNS, SASEGT. CDR3 in DNA: TGTGCCAGCAGGGGGATATTCGGGCAGGGCACTGAAGCTTTCTTT. Its translation: CASRGIFGQGTEAFF.

This clonotype was recorded only once. Because the CDR3 is missing its conserved closing phenylalanine or tryptophan, this is likely a read error. The rearrangement links TRBV5-4 to TRBJ2-1; the D gene is possibly TRBD1 (6 bases). The CDR3 length is 15 residues. V lost 4 bases, J lost 2 bases, and 13 bases lay in between. Looked up from germline, CDR1 is SGHNT and CDR2 is YYREEE (reference sequence). The CDR3 is CASSGDRWTYNEQFS. CDR3 DNA sequence: TGTGCCAGCAGCGGCGACAGGTGGACCTACAATGAGCAGTTCTCC.

The CDR3 DNA reads TGCAGTTCCACCAGGGGGGCTCTGCGTGGCTACACCTTC. This sequence encodes CSSTRGALRGYTF. The rearrangement links TRBV20-1 to TRBJ1-2; 7 bases are shared with TRBD1. This CDR3 is 13 amino acids long. Germline trimming cut 8 bases from V and 7 bases from J; bases unmatched to any gene: 13. Germline lookup yields CDR1 DFQATT and CDR2 SNEGSKA (reference sequence).

The chain combines TRBV6-1 with TRBJ1-2; possible D gene TRBD1, 5 bases. This CDR3 region has 14 residues. CDR1 MNHNS and CDR2 SASEGT come from the germline V gene. With 8 bases removed from V and 7 bases from J, the gap between germline ends came to 20 bases. The CDR3 reads CASVRGLGLGGYTF. The CDR3 nucleotides are TGTGCCAGCGTCCGGGGACTCGGGTTGGGTGGCTACACCTTC.

The chain joins TRBV19 to TRBJ1-5, with 9 positions matching TRBD1. The J segment lost 3 bases and the V segment lost 7 bases, leaving 4 bases of the junction unmatched. The germline V gene has CDR1 LNHDA and CDR2 SQIVND (reference sequence). CDR3 size: 14 residues. Here the CDR3 reads CASTRTGDNQPQHF. The CDR3 nucleotides are TGTGCCAGTACCAGGACAGGGGACAATCAGCCCCAGCATTTT.

This clonotype showed up just a few times. The chain's CDR3 is CSARPRQGNQDSPLHF. For the CDR3, the DNA is TGCAGTGCTAGACCCCGACAGGGGAATCAGGATTCACCCCTCCACTTT. The chain employs TRBV20-1 and TRBJ1-6; 8 positions agree with TRBD1. Germline lookup yields CDR1 DFQATT and CDR2 SNEGSKA (reference sequence). Unmatched junction bases numbered 11, after V lost 2 bases and J lost 8 bases. This CDR3 is built from 16 residues.

This chain uses TRBV18 with TRBJ1-2; possibly TRBD1 for D (6 bases). Germline V CDR1 and CDR2: KGHSH, LQKENI. The V end lost 3 bases, the J end lost 1 base, and 9 bases lay between the germline ends. The CDR3 has 14 residues. CDR3 amino acids: CASSPLDSNYGYTF. The CDR3 DNA sequence: TGTGCCAGCTCACCTCTGGACAGTAACTATGGCTACACCTTC.

The rearrangement links TRBV6-1 to TRBJ1-1, with D perhaps TRBD1 (5 bases). The CDR3 sequence is 14 residues long. Germline V gives CDR1 MNHNS, CDR2 SASEGT. Deletions cut 6 bases from V and 0 bases from J, with 11 bases between. CDR3 coding DNA: TGTGCCAGCAGCCGCTTGGGGGTGAACACTGAAGCTTTCTTT. Translated: CASSRLGVNTEAFF.

This clonotype was counted a single time. The V gene is TRBV3-1, the J gene TRBJ2-5; the D is unclear. Trimming left V 6 bases short and J 5 bases short, with 13 bases between. Germline loops: CDR1 LGHDT, CDR2 YNNKEL (reference sequence). There are 13 residues in the CDR3. CDR3 DNA: TGTGCCAGCAGTCCCTCTCGTGGGGAGACCCAGTACTTC. Its protein product is CASSPSRGETQYF.

The rearrangement links TRBV14 to TRBJ2-7; the match to TRBD2 covers 12 bases. The CDR3 covers 17 residues. J was trimmed by 0 bases and V by 4 bases; bases with no gene match: 7. CDR1 is SGHDN and CDR2 is FVKESK in the germline V gene. CDR3 sequence reads: CASSPWTSGIFSYEQYF. The CDR3 DNA follows: TGTGCCAGCAGCCCCTGGACTAGCGGGATATTCTCCTACGAGCAGTACTTC.